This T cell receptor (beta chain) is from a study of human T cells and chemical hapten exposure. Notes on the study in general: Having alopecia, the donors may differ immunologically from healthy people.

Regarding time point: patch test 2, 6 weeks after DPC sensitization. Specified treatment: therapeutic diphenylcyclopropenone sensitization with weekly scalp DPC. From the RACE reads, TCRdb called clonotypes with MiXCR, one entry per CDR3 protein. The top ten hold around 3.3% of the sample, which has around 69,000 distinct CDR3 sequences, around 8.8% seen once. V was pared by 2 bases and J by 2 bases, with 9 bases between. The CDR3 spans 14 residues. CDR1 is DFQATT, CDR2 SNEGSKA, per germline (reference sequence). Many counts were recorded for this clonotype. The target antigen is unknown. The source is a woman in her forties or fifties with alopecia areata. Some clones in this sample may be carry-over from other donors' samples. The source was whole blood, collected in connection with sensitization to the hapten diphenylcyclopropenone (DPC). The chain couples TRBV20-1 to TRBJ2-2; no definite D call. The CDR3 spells CSARFEGNTGELFF. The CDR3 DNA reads TGCAGTGCTAGATTTGAAGGCAACACCGGGGAGCTGTTTTTT.